This T cell receptor (beta chain) was sequenced during a study of CD8 T cells in ankylosing spondylitis. This CDR3 is built from 14 residues. V dropped 6 bases and J dropped 3 bases, with 14 bases sitting between them. CDR1 and CDR2 from the germline V gene are SGHVS and FQNEAQ. General study findings and limits: Disease-linked clones reportedly showed significant enrichment in matched ankylosing spondylitis synovial fluid. One TCR beta motif, made up of seven to nine highly homologous variants, appeared characteristic of ankylosing spondylitis blood.

This clonotype was seen many times. Its target is not known. A quantitative 5'-RACE method, one with molecular barcodes, was used to make TCR beta libraries. TCRdb processed the 5' RACE reads anew with MiXCR; each CDR3 protein has one entry. In the table there are about 500,000 distinct CDR3 sequences, 9.5% to 15% of which are singletons. This TCR derives from a male donor with ankylosing spondylitis. The rearrangement links TRBV7-8 to TRBJ1-1; possibly TRBD1 for D (6 bases). Sequenced: blood, either unsorted or a sorted T cell fraction (not recorded which). The CDR3 loop is CASRLTGGDTEAFF. In DNA form, the CDR3 reads TGTGCCAGCAGACTGACAGGAGGCGACACTGAAGCTTTCTTT.